The following is a T cell receptor (beta chain) sequence with its context. Its target is unknown. This specimen belongs to a study of PD-1 blockade in classical Hodgkin lymphoma. Findings and limits, study-wide: CD4+ TCR diversity, unlike CD8+, climbed significantly by C4D1. Patients with a complete response exhibited baseline diversity comparable to newly diagnosed patients. Repertoire difference causes, possibly disease activity or prior therapy, remain undefined. Exclusion was applied to patients who started nivolumab under 1 year after ASCT.

Some clones are missing from TCRdb's copy, which holds only in-frame ones; the method was immunoSEQ multiplex PCR. The sample gives tens of thousands of clones, about 90% of which show up once; approximately 9.1% is in the top ten. Each patient relapsed following autologous stem cell transplantation, and prior brentuximab vedotin exposure differed. This material consisted of peripheral blood mononuclear cells (PBMCs), taken at baseline. This clonotype was obtained from a human donor with classical Hodgkin lymphoma.

The CDR3 reads CASSQEGKGYEQYF. The CDR3 DNA follows: TGCGCCAGCAGCCAAGAAGGGAAGGGGTACGAGCAGTACTTC. The chain is built from TRBV4-1 and TRBJ2-7; TRBD1 might be the D (5 bases). The CDR3 consists of 14 residues. The germline V and J ends were trimmed by 0 bases and 4 bases, with 10 bases remaining between them. The germline V gene has CDR1 MGHRA and CDR2 YSYEKL.